These 16 T cell receptor beta chains originate from one sample sequenced in a study of shared clonotypes between healthy human individuals. Method: immunoSEQ multiplex PCR; TCRdb's copy keeps in-frame clones and lacks some. Here the sample spans 1.5 million to 2.5 million clones, about 95% being singletons. Cells designated naive CD8 were CD45RO-negative and were positively selected for CCR7, with terminally differentiated effector memory CD45RA+ cells excluded. Sample: naive CD8+ T cells sorted from blood. These receptors were collected from a man younger than 35 in good health.

The rearrangement uses TRBV11-2 and TRBJ2-1; TRBD2 aligns across 12 bases. The CDR3 has 16 residues. The V and J ends lost 5 bases and 9 bases, in that order; junction bases with no gene match: 11. CDR1 is SGHAT, CDR2 FQNNGV, per germline. The CDR3 sequence is CASSARLAGAVGEQFF. CDR3 in DNA: TGTGCCAGCAGCGCCCGACTAGCGGGAGCCGTTGGTGAGCAGTTCTTC.

The chain couples TRBV27 to TRBJ2-3; the D is unclear. Trimming shortened V by 6 bases and J by 5 bases, and 9 bases separated the two germline ends. Germline V gene lookup returns CDR1 MNHEY and CDR2 SMNVEV (reference sequence). This CDR3 contains 12 residues. CDR3 in amino acids: CASSSIEDTQYF. CDR3 bases: TGTGCCAGCAGCTCAATAGAAGATACGCAGTATTTT.

As concerns this clone: Different DNA sequences within this sample yield the same CDR3. This chain links TRBV7-8 with TRBJ2-7; no firm D call. V was trimmed by 1 base and J by 0 bases, leaving 4 bases between them. CDR1 SGHVS and CDR2 FQNEAQ come from the germline V gene. The CDR3 length is 13 residues. The CDR3 spells CASSLGASYEQYF. The CDR3, as DNA: TGTGCCAGCAGCTTAGGGGCCTCCTACGAGCAGTACTTC.

The chain is built from TRBV15 and TRBJ2-2; D is unresolved. Trimming shortened V by 0 bases and J by 4 bases, and 6 bases separated the two germline ends. CDR1 and CDR2 from the germline V gene are LNHNV and YYDKDF (reference sequence). The CDR3 is made up of 14 amino acids. The CDR3 DNA is TGTGCCACCAGCAGAGATTTCCGCACCGGGGAGCTGTTTTTT. It specifies CATSRDFRTGELFF. The full variable domain, its missing parts supplied by reference TRBV15 and TRBJ2-2, is DAMVIQNPRYQVTQFGKPVTLSCSQTLNHNVMYWYQQKSSQAPKLLFHYYDKDFNNEADTPDNFQSRRPNTSFCFLDIRSPGLGDTAMYLCATSRDFRTGELFFGEGSRLTVL.

This chain links TRBV19 with TRBJ2-5, with TRBD1 identical over 9 bases. CDR1 LNHDA and CDR2 SQIVND come from the germline V gene (reference sequence). This CDR3 has 14 amino acids. In DNA form, the CDR3 reads TGTGGGAGTGTTAGACAGGGGGTCCAAGAGACCCAGTACTTC. This sequence encodes CGSVRQGVQETQYF.

The chain recombines TRBV7-9 with TRBJ1-4; no definite D call. The CDR3 covers 15 residues. V lost 1 base, J lost 4 bases, and 10 bases lay in between. CDR1 is SEHNR and CDR2 is FQNEAQ in the germline V gene (reference sequence). The DNA for the CDR3 is TGTGCCAGCAGCTTAGTACAGAAGAATAATGAAAAACTGTTTTTT. Translation gives CASSLVQKNNEKLFF.

To note about this clone: Within the sample, other DNA sequences also encode this same CDR3. This rearrangement joins TRBV6-5 to TRBJ2-7; TRBD1 aligns across 11 bases. Trimming removed 2 bases from V and 4 bases from J; junction bases left unmatched: 7. Germline CDR1 reads MNHEY; CDR2 reads SVGAGI. The CDR3 loop spans 16 amino acids. The CDR3 coding sequence is TGTGCCAGCAGTTACCCGACCGGGACAGGGGGTTACGAGCAGTACTTC. Amino acid sequence: CASSYPTGTGGYEQYF.

The J gene is TRBJ2-1, the V gene TRBV5-1; TRBD2 agrees at 8 bases. J gave up 5 bases and V 5 bases, and 6 bases lay outside the gene matches. Germline assignment: CDR1 SGHRS and CDR2 YFSETQ. The CDR3 has 14 amino acids. The DNA of the CDR3 is TGCGCCAGCAGAACTAGCGGCTGGAACAATGAGCAGTTCTTC. Translated: CASRTSGWNNEQFF. The full variable domain, in which reference TRBV5-1 and TRBJ2-1 provide the parts outside the CDR3, is KAGVTQTPRYLIKTRGQQVTLSCSPISGHRSVSWYQQTPGQGLQFLFEYFSETQRNKGNFPGRFSGRQFSNSRSEMNVSTLELGDSALYLCASRTSGWNNEQFFGPGTRLTVL.

The chain carries TRBV5-1 and TRBJ2-1; 8 positions agree with TRBD2. With 4 bases clipped from V and 7 bases from J, the junction kept 7 bases outside the gene matches. CDR1 is SGHRS, CDR2 YFSETQ, per germline. This CDR3 has 14 residues. As DNA, the CDR3 is TGCGCCAGCAGCACTAGCGGAGAAGCAAATGAGCAGTTCTTC. As protein: CASSTSGEANEQFF.

V usage is TRBV4-3 and J usage is TRBJ2-5; 8 nucleotides align to TRBD1. CDR3 length: 15 residues. CDR1 is LGHNA and CDR2 is YSLEER in the germline V gene. The V and J ends lost 0 bases and 5 bases, in that order; junction bases with no gene match: 5. CDR3 DNA: TGCGCCAGCAGCCAAGAGGCAGGGGGCACGGAGACCCAGTACTTC. It specifies CASSQEAGGTETQYF.

The chain recombines TRBV7-9 with TRBJ1-1; tentatively, D is TRBD1 (5 bases). V lost 7 bases and J lost 6, with 12 bases in between. This CDR3 contains 12 residues. The germline V gene has CDR1 SEHNR and CDR2 FQNEAQ (reference sequence). The CDR3 sequence is CASNAGRAEAFF. The DNA for the CDR3 is TGTGCCAGCAACGCAGGGCGCGCTGAAGCTTTCTTT.

This clone has a handful of counts. The V and J genes are TRBV11-1 and TRBJ2-7; 8 bases are shared with TRBD1. The germline V gene has CDR1 SGHAT and CDR2 FQDESV (reference sequence). The CDR3 is made up of 13 amino acids. V shed 1 base, J shed 6 bases, and the junction held 2 bases outside the gene matches. This chain's CDR3 is CASSLVDRGEQYF. In DNA, the CDR3 is TGTGCCAGCAGCTTAGTAGACAGGGGCGAGCAGTACTTC.

The V and J genes are TRBV4-1 and TRBJ2-1; D gene ambiguous. The CDR3 contains 13 residues. V lost 4 bases to trimming and J lost 9 bases, with 13 bases between them. The V gene's germline CDR1 is MGHRA and CDR2 YSYEKL. CDR3 amino acids: CASSLSGPFEQFF. CDR3 nucleotide sequence: TGCGCCAGCAGCCTTTCCGGGCCCTTTGAGCAGTTCTTC.

The chain employs TRBV19 and TRBJ2-3; TRBD2 matches 12 bases. This CDR3 contains 15 residues. The germline V gene has CDR1 LNHDA and CDR2 SQIVND (reference sequence). The junction had 9 bases not matched to a gene; V was cut back by 8 bases and J by 6 bases. The CDR3 DNA follows: TGTGCCAGTCTAGCGACTAGCGGGAGATTGGATACGCAGTATTTT. Translating it yields CASLATSGRLDTQYF. Together with reference TRBV19 and TRBJ2-3, the CDR3 gives the full variable domain: DGGITQSPKYLFRKEGQNVTLSCEQNLNHDAMYWYRQDPGQGLRLIYYSQIVNDFQKGDIAEGYSVSREKKESFPLTVTSAQKNPTAFYLCASLATSGRLDTQYFGPGTRLTVL.

The CDR3 DNA sequence: TGTGCCAGCAGCTCCCTCCCGCCCTACGAGCAGTACTTC. This gives the protein CASSSLPPYEQYF. The V and J genes are TRBV7-2 and TRBJ2-7; D is undetermined. V was pared by 4 bases and J by 2 bases, with 9 bases between. The CDR3 totals 13 residues. In germline, CDR1 is SGHTA, CDR2 FQGNSA.

The rearrangement links TRBV13 to TRBJ2-2, with D perhaps TRBD2 (6 bases). Germline V gene data show CDR1 as PRHDT and CDR2 as FYEKMQ (reference sequence). Trimming stripped 7 bases from V and 5 bases from J, with 14 bases between. The CDR3 runs 14 residues. This CDR3 reads CASTITGTTGELFF. The CDR3 DNA reads as TGTGCCAGCACCATTACCGGGACTACCGGGGAGCTGTTTTTT. Filled out from reference TRBV13 and TRBJ2-2, the complete variable domain reads AAGVIQSPRHLIKEKRETATLKCYPIPRHDTVYWYQQGPGQDPQFLISFYEKMQSDKGSIPDRFSAQQFSDYHSELNMSSLELGDSALYFCASTITGTTGELFFGEGSRLTVL.